A selection of T cell receptor beta chains follows, all from one sample in a study of cytomegalovirus exposure and HLA in healthy donors. Clones were sequenced by immunoSEQ multiplex PCR, and TCRdb holds only the in-frame ones, with some missing. The sample has 120,000 to 150,000 clones, 70% to 85% seen once. What was sequenced was PBMCs. The receptors derive from a woman aged 50 to 60 in good health and CMV-seropositive. Both conserved end residues are part of each CDR3. The D gene is left open where the match is weak. Clone size appears in some rows only: once, few, many, or a class for an expanded clone.

d_gene	j_gene	v_gene	abundance	CDR3nt	CDR3aa
-	TRBJ1-2	TRBV30	-	TGTGCCTGGAGTGTCTGGCAGGGATACCTCAGCTTC	CAWSVWQGYLSF
TRBD2	TRBJ2-2	TRBV7-9	-	TGTGCCAGCAGCGGCCTTGGACTAGCGGGGAACACCGGGGAGCTGTTTTTT	CASSGLGLAGNTGELFF
TRBD2	TRBJ2-7	TRBV28	-	TGTGCCAGCAGTTTCGTAAGGCTAGCGGGGGGCAAACAATACGAGCAGTACTTC	CASSFVRLAGGKQYEQYF
TRBD1	TRBJ2-5	TRBV5-1	-	TGCGCCAGCAGCACCGAATCTTTACCGGACAGGGCGTGGGGAGAGACCCAGTACTTC	CASSTESLPDRAWGETQYF
-	TRBJ1-5	TRBV30	-	TGTGCCTGGAGATCGACCGGGAGCCATCAGCCCCAGCATTTT	CAWRSTGSHQPQHF
TRBD2	TRBJ2-2	TRBV7-2	-	TGTGCCAGCAGCCCGCGACTAGCTCGGACCGGGGAGCTGTTTTTT	CASSPRLARTGELFF
TRBD1	TRBJ2-7	TRBV6-6	once	TGTGCCAGCAGGTGGTCGGGACAGGGGGACGAGCAGTACTTC	CASRWSGQGDEQYF
TRBD2	TRBJ2-7	TRBV6-5	-	TGTGCCAGCTCCCAGCCTGGCGGGGGTACCTACGAGCAGTACTTC	CASSQPGGGTYEQYF
TRBD1	TRBJ1-5	TRBV2	-	TGTGCCAGCAGCGCCGGGACAGGGGGCGGTCAGCCCCAGCATTTT	CASSAGTGGGQPQHF
-	TRBJ2-2	TRBV6-1	-	TGTGCCAGCAGCCACTTGGCGGGGCGCACCGGGGAGCTGTTTTTT	CASSHLAGRTGELFF
TRBD1	TRBJ2-3	TRBV13	-	TGTGCCAGCAGCTCCCGGGACAGCTACCTAACCTTGGACTTAACTAATACGCAGTATTTT	CASSSRDSYLTLDLTNTQYF
TRBD2	TRBJ2-5	TRBV5-1	-	TGCGCCAGCAGCCCACGAGTAGCGGGGGGCCGGGGGACCCAGTACTTC	CASSPRVAGGRGTQYF
TRBD2	TRBJ2-7	TRBV15	few	TGTGCCACCAGCAGCGCCACGGGACTAGTACACGAGCAGTACTTC	CATSSATGLVHEQYF
-	TRBJ1-4	TRBV7-9	once	TGTGCCAGCAGCTTAAGGGAGGAAAAACTGTTTTTT	CASSLREEKLFF